This T cell receptor beta chain comes out of a study of T-cell memory formation after mild COVID-19. Whole-study findings and limits: CD8+ contracting clones occupied EMRA, while CD4+ ones occupied mainly CM and EM.

TCRdb ran MiXCR on the 5' RACE reads and lists one entry per CDR3 protein. The data show some 290,000 distinct CDR3 sequences, roughly 17% seen once. Trimming took 4 bases from V and 0 from J, leaving 13 bases between them. The germline CDR1 and CDR2 sequences are SGHRS and YFSETQ. The CDR3 is made up of 15 amino acids. This clonotype appeared many times. Antigen specificity is unknown. The chain recombines TRBV5-1 with TRBJ1-2; the D is unclear. The specimen was PBMCs or a T cell subset sorted from them (not recorded which). The source is a man aged 18 to 29 who had mild COVID-19 (a few samples of this study predate the infection). Cell type and time point are not known. CDR3 coding DNA: TGCGCCAGCAGCGCGGACGGATTTTCTAACTATGGCTACACCTTC. Its protein product is CASSADGFSNYGYTF.